Included here is one T cell receptor beta chain sequence, with context. The data derive from a study of blood T cell repertoires in COVID-19. Overall study context: Acute and convalescent COVID-19 specimens originated in the United States, Italy and Spain. From T cells, B-cell-depleted T cells, or PBMCs came the material, which was cDNA or gDNA.

In the original processing: For nucleated cells, counts were estimated from reference gene primer amplification. Sequencing used immunoSEQ multiplex PCR; TCRdb keeps in-frame clones, though not all of them. The DNA gave D and trimming, while V, J and clone size come from that table. The sample shows approximately 90,000 clones, 65% to 80% of them seen only once. Germline assignment: CDR1 LGHDT and CDR2 YNNKEL (reference sequence). V lost 4 bases, J lost 6 bases, and 7 bases stayed unmatched. The CDR3 runs to 16 residues. This clonotype originated in a human donor in a cohort sampled during active COVID-19. Sequencing was done on a sample of peripheral blood. This rearrangement joins TRBV3-1 (or the pseudogene TRBV3-2) to TRBJ2-1, with 12 bases fitting TRBD2. The CDR3 region is CASSRNGTSGPNEQFF. The CDR3 DNA reads TGTGCCAGCAGCCGTAATGGGACTAGCGGGCCCAATGAGCAGTTCTTC.